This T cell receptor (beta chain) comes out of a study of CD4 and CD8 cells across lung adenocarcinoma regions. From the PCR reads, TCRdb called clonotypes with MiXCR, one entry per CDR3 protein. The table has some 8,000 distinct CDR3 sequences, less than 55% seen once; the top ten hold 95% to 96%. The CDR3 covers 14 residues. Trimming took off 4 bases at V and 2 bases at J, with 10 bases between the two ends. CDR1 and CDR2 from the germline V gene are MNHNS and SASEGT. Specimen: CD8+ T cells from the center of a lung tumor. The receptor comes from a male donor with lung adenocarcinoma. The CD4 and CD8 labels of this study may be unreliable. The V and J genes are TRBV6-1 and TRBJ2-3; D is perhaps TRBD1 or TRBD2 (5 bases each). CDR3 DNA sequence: TGTGCCAGCAGTGCTCGGGACCCCACAGATACGCAGTATTTT. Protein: CASSARDPTDTQYF.